The present T cell receptor (beta chain) was sequenced within a study of cytomegalovirus exposure and HLA in healthy donors (dated by TCRdb to about 2017). Concerning the study at large: An earlier analysis of roughly 570 of the donors reported 276 Gb of sequence data and 117 million unique TCR beta sequences obtained from 180 million or so T cells. A later analysis re-examined previously published TCR beta repertoires from over 500 donors and added high-resolution HLA genotyping to investigate patterns of TCR occurrence. Class I and class II HLA loci were covered by the typing at four-digit resolution. Rather than drawing on any new phenotypic data, the later analysis identified candidate immune exposures from TCR beta sequences and the way those sequences occurred across donors. The aim of the study was to test whether cataloging public T cell receptors could identify signatures of past pathogen exposure. About 310 gigabases of sequencing data and approximately 84 million unique TCR sequences were included in an early release covering around 650 HLA-typed donors. Every repertoire in the discovery cohort had been generated on one and the same sequencing platform. In an earlier analysis of 550 to 700 of the donors, high-throughput TCR beta sequencing was used to judge whether each TCR beta V gene segment behaved as functional or pseudogenic. The study profiled the T cell repertoires of approximately 700 subjects by immunosequencing and related them to cytomegalovirus serostatus. A later genetic analysis took genome-wide SNP genotypes for about three fifths of the 666 donors and used that subset as a discovery cohort. On average, 235,054 unique TCR beta nucleotide sequences were sequenced per donor among several hundred genotyped donors of the cohort, with roughly 19% of those sequences being non-productive. Five DR-DQ haplotypes were handled as single units for association and clustering, since linkage in the cohort was strong. Donor age, sex, ethnicity and CMV serostatus were collected together with the repertoire data. Besides the first cohort of 500 to 700 subjects, a separate validation cohort made up of roughly 120 different subjects was used. The number of donors typed differed by locus, with about 629-640 for A, B, C, DRB1 and DQB1, 522 for DQA1, approximately 570 for DPA1, and roughly 450 for DPB1. To predict cytomegalovirus infection status, the study combined high-throughput TCR immunosequencing, statistical association of individual TCRs with disease status, and machine learning. The genetic ancestry cluster associated with self-reported Caucasian donors included 80% to 90% of the 398 genotyped donors. Study-wide conclusions, independent of this receptor: In vitro tests confirmed that a few of the cytomegalovirus-associated TCR beta chains recognize cytomegalovirus antigens. Because counts were too low, more than 15 rarely observed V segments, including chromosome 9 orphons, were left out of the earlier analysis of 587 of the donors. In an earlier analysis of roughly 500 of the donors, most TCR beta V segments appeared in productive rearrangements about 90% or about 30% of the time, broadly matching IMGT annotations. In the study, about 150 TCR beta chains were listed as associated with cytomegalovirus. While some public TCRs were present in many individuals, most TCR sequences turned up only very rarely across donors. A cluster of highly shared sequence variants was judged likely to be a technical artifact of the sequencing pipeline. The 87-base-pair reads could not distinguish some IMGT-functional V segments, including TRBV6-2 and TRBV6-3, so those segments were excluded. In a later genetic analysis, a missense DCLRE1C variant was associated with V-gene and J-gene trimming of TCR beta chains, and the association was replicated in an independent cohort. CMV serostatus was the only immune exposure information available for the cohort. Correlated functional status among segregating V segments might be attributable to linkage disequilibrium, but an unknown experimental factor could not be ruled out. Compared with the 666-donor mean, donors in an Asian-associated ancestry cluster had fewer N-insertions in productive TCRs, according to a later genetic analysis. A later analysis found that TCR association rates varied across HLA loci, with DRB1 alleles showing the most associated TCRs and HLA-C alleles the fewest. Because HLA typing was unavailable for some donors at each locus, only the typed subset was used in association tests. In a later analysis, most CMV-associated TCR beta chains were found to appear HLA-restricted, with HLA associations seemingly driven largely by CMV exposure. It was suggested by the authors that the approach could potentially be generalized to other disease states and immunological phenotypes. Several of the top co-occurrence clusters appeared to be linked to parvovirus B19, influenza, CMV and Epstein-Barr virus, according to a later analysis. Assigning TCR associations to individual alleles was difficult when HLA alleles, especially DR and DQ, strongly co-occurred. This cohort had only TCR beta chains sequenced, and the lack of alpha or paired-chain data limited which features could be detected. The classifier was reported to diagnose cytomegalovirus status with high specificity and sensitivity in both the original and validation cohorts. A further reported finding was that TCR beta sequences accurately predicted the HLA-A and HLA-B alleles for most subjects in the first cohort. At a false discovery rate of 0.05, a later analysis linked about 16,000 TCR beta sequences to specific HLA alleles. A later analysis found that HLA-associated TCR beta chains were more clonally expanded and had lower generation probabilities than equally common non-associated chains. The presence/absence analyses assumed that sequencing depth was roughly uniform across donors, and that assumption may not be true.

The library was generated by the immunoSEQ multiplex PCR assay. For the multiplex PCR, a mixture combining 60 forward primers for TCR Vbeta segments and 13 reverse primers for TCR Jbeta segments was used. A multiplex PCR assay on genomic DNA amplified the CDR3 region of rearranged TCR beta genes. The Illumina HiSeq System was used to sequence the amplified TCR beta libraries as 87-base-pair reads. Per the source publication's procedure: A later analysis tallied 80 million to 95 million unique TCR beta chains across the roughly 610 repertoires, and 10 million to 11 million of those chains were shared by two or more donors. Raw reads were error-corrected and collapsed into unique sequences by a nearest-neighbor algorithm in which closely related sequences were merged to remove PCR and sequencing errors. V, D and J gene segments were assigned by aligning CDR3 sequences to IMGT reference sequences. For a sequence to be retained, a match of at least six nucleotides to both a V gene segment and a J gene segment was required. Rearrangements were classified as productive when the CDR3 lacked stop codons and remained in frame with V and J, and all other rearrangements were classified as non-productive. Following IMGT convention, CDR3 was defined as the stretch from the second conserved V-encoded cysteine to the conserved J-encoded phenylalanine. The earlier analysis of about 530 of the donors excluded any sequence lacking an unambiguous match to a single V gene segment. In an earlier analysis of almost 600 of the donors, a V segment was called functional when productive rearrangements were above 56.7%, and segregating when the standard deviation between donors exceeded 5%. A statistical classification framework was developed to diagnose cytomegalovirus status using the catalog of TCR beta chain sequences. In a later analysis, V and J genes were assigned by comparing TCR nucleotide sequences against IMGT/GENE-DB human TR gene sequences. The TCRdist pipeline was used in a later analysis to assign CDR3 sequences and most-parsimonious VDJ recombination scenarios. In a later analysis, each TCR beta chain was defined by its CDR3 amino acid sequence together with its V-gene family, and reads lacking a unique V-gene family were excluded. As a way to deal with suspected cross-contamination and a sequencing artifact, a later analysis dropped under 600 nucleotide sequences that were highly shared and had low generation probability. In a later analysis, a clonal expansion index was calculated for each public chain from normalized within-repertoire ranks of inferred template counts. In a later analysis, generation probabilities were computed using a VDJ recombination model fitted to out-of-frame rearrangements, and the results were checked against IGoR. A later analysis scored TCR-TCR, TCR-HLA and TCR-CMV co-occurrence with hypergeometric tests, applying a repertoire-size bias correction to TCR pairs. To estimate false discovery rates, a later analysis permuted the HLA or CMV assignments 20 times. In a later analysis, co-occurring TCRs were grouped using DBSCAN, and TCRdist sequence similarity was added for clustering within HLA-allele-positive subsets. For co-occurrence clustering, repertoires with fewer than 30,000 or more than 120,000 public chains were excluded, along with roughly five repertoires with anomalous nucleotide sharing. As stored in TCRdb, this immuneACCESS dataset retains in-frame rearrangements with V and J assigned. A fraction of the clones does not appear; measured against another copy, unresolved V genes explain less than half of the discrepancy, and the remainder lacks a known reason. V, J and clone size reflect that table, while D and trimming were determined from the DNA. The sample contains 150,000 to 200,000 clones, 78% of them found a single time. The ten biggest clones cover roughly 2.7% of the sample.

Measured from the cysteine to the phenylalanine, the CDR3 is 14 residues long. Only the CDR3 DNA is retained, 42 bases long and in frame from the first base. From V the trimming removes 4 bases and from J it removes 3 bases, while the gene matches leave 3 bases of the junction unaccounted for. Sequences SGDLS (CDR1) and YYNGEE (CDR2) are obtained from the germline V gene. Comments on this clone: Which antigen it targets is not known. No quality values exist for individual bases; no much larger clone is one base distant.

The cohort was made up of approximately 670 healthy bone marrow donors. All cohort members were sampled while nominally healthy, although unrecorded immune exposures were likely present. The donor was CMV seronegative and belonged to the group of 350 to 400 seronegative cohort members. A peripheral blood sample was collected from each donor, and TCR beta sequencing was performed on peripheral blood mononuclear cells. The Qiagen DNeasy Blood Extraction Kit was used to extract genomic DNA from the blood cell samples. The rearrangement joined TRBV9 to TRBJ2-7, with TRBD2 matching 11 junction bases. The sequenced material came from PBMCs. This clonotype originated in a female donor in good health and CMV-seronegative. In nucleotide form, the sequence is TGTGCCAGCAGCCCTAGCGGGAGGATCTACGAGCAGTACTTC. This translates into CASSPSGRIYEQYF.